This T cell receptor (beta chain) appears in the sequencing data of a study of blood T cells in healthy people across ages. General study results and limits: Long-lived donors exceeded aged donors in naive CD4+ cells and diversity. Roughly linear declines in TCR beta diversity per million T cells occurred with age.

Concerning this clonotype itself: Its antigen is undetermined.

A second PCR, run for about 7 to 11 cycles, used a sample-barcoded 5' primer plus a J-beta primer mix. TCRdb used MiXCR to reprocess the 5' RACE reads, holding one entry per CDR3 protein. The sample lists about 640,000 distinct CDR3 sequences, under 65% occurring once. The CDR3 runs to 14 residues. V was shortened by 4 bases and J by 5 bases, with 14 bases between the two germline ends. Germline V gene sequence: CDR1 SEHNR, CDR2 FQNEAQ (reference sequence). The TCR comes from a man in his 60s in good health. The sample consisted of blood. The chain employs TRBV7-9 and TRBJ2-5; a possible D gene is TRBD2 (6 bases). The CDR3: CASSYRLGAETQYF. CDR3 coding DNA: TGTGCCAGCAGCTACCGACTAGGGGCGGAGACCCAGTACTTC. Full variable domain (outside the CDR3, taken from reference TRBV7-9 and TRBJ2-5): DTGVSQNPRHKITKRGQNVTFRCDPISEHNRLYWYRQTLGQGPEFLTYFQNEAQLEKSRLLSDRFSAERPKGSFSTLEIQRTEQGDSAMYLCASSYRLGAETQYFGPGTRLLVL.